Listed below are T cell receptor beta chains from one sample, sequenced in a study of cytomegalovirus exposure and HLA in healthy donors. Assay used: immunoSEQ multiplex PCR; TCRdb lists only in-frame clones, some missing. Of 55,000 to 70,000 clones in the sample, 90% to 95% were seen once. Sequencing was performed on PBMCs. All receptors come from a woman in her thirties in good health and CMV-seronegative. CDR3s include the opening cysteine and the closing phenylalanine or tryptophan. A D gene is named only where the DNA matches it firmly. The size entry is marked missing in some rows and otherwise reads once, few, many or a size class.

clone size | D gene | J gene | V gene | CDR3 DNA | CDR3 protein
- | - | TRBJ2-2 | TRBV30 | TGTGCCTGGGACCAGGGCCCCGCCGGGGAGCTGTTTTTT | CAWDQGPAGELFF
- | - | TRBJ2-6 | TRBV2 | TGTGCCAGCACCGACAGATCCTCTGGGGCCAACGTCCTGACTTTC | CASTDRSSGANVLTF
- | - | TRBJ1-3 | TRBV9 | TGTGCCAGCAGCACCGGGTCCCCCAACTCTGGAAACACCATATATTTT | CASSTGSPNSGNTIYF
- | - | TRBJ2-2 | TRBV19 | TGTGCCAGTAGTACAGGTCCGGCGAACACCGGGGAGCTGTTTTTT | CASSTGPANTGELFF
- | TRBD1 | TRBJ2-2 | TRBV7-3 | TGTGCCAGCAGCACCCGACAGGGGAGGGAGCTGTTTTTT | CASSTRQGRELFF
- | TRBD2 | TRBJ2-2 | TRBV7-9 | TGTGCCAGCAGCTTACTAATAGCGGGATTTACCGGGGAGCTGTTTTTT | CASSLLIAGFTGELFF
- | - | TRBJ2-1 | TRBV9 | TGTGCCAGCAGCCCAGGAGGGGGCGTCGATGAGCAGTTCTTC | CASSPGGGVDEQFF
- | TRBD2 | TRBJ2-3 | TRBV7-6 | TGTGCCAGCAGTTTAACTAGCGACACAGATACGCAGTATTTT | CASSLTSDTDTQYF
- | TRBD1 | TRBJ1-2 | TRBV7-9 | TGTGCCAGCAGTTCAGCCTACCTAGGGGGACAGCAGACTAACTATGGCTACACCTTC | CASSSAYLGGQQTNYGYTF
- | TRBD1 | TRBJ1-5 | TRBV28 | TGTGCCAGCAGTTTTAATTCAGGGGGGCCCCAGCATTTT | CASSFNSGGPQHF
- | - | TRBJ2-5 | TRBV11-1 | TGTGCCAGCAGCGACTTGACAGGGAGGGAGACCCAGTACTTC | CASSDLTGRETQYF
- | TRBD2 | TRBJ2-7 | TRBV27 | TGTGCCAGCAGTTTGTTTGGTCGACTAACTAGCGGAAAAACCTACGAGCAGTACTTC | CASSLFGRLTSGKTYEQYF
- | TRBD1 | TRBJ2-7 | TRBV6-5 | TGTGCCAGCAGCTCACCGGGACAGGGTATCTTCGAGCAGTACTTC | CASSSPGQGIFEQYF
- | - | TRBJ2-7 | TRBV29-1 | TGCAGCGTTACCGTTCTGGCAGGGGCCTACGAGCAGTACTTC | CSVTVLAGAYEQYF
- | TRBD2 | TRBJ2-7 | TRBV5-1 | TGCGCCAGCAGCCCGGGAGTGGGAGGGACCTACGAGCAGTACTTC | CASSPGVGGTYEQYF
- | - | TRBJ2-5 | TRBV19 | TGTGCCAGTAGTATCACACAGGTGGGGCCACGGACCCAGTACTTC | CASSITQVGPRTQYF
- | TRBD2 | TRBJ2-3 | TRBV11-1 | TGTGCCAGCAGCTTTTTCCCGGGAGGGCCTCCAGATACGCAGTATTTT | CASSFFPGGPPDTQYF
- | TRBD1 | TRBJ1-1 | TRBV6-1 | TGTGCCAGCAGTAAAGACAGGGGTCGGGTGAACACTGAAGCTTTCTTT | CASSKDRGRVNTEAFF
once | - | TRBJ2-5 | TRBV25-1 | TGTGCCAGCAGGGGGGGGGCCCAAGAGACCCAGTACTTC | CASRGGAQETQYF
- | - | TRBJ2-1 | TRBV7-9 | TGTGCCAGCAGCTTAGTCTCTAGCAGTGTTACGCATGAGCAGTTCTTC | CASSLVSSSVTHEQFF
- | - | TRBJ1-5 | TRBV18 | TGTGCCAGCTCACTAAGTACAGGGCAGCAGCCCCAGCATTTT | CASSLSTGQQPQHF
- | TRBD2 | TRBJ2-2 | TRBV29-1 | TGCAGCGTTGTGGGAGCGGGAAATACCGGGGAGCTGTTTTTT | CSVVGAGNTGELFF
- | TRBD2 | TRBJ2-1 | TRBV7-8 | TGTGCCAGCAGCTTAGTAGACAGCGGGGGTTACAATGAGCAGTTCTTC | CASSLVDSGGYNEQFF
- | TRBD2 | TRBJ2-7 | TRBV7-9 | TGTGCCAGCAGCCCGGGACTAGCGTTCGAGCAGTACTTC | CASSPGLAFEQYF
- | - | TRBJ1-3 | TRBV19 | TGTGCCAGTAGTCAATCTAGCCCGGGATTAAGAAACACCATATATTTT | CASSQSSPGLRNTIYF
- | TRBD2 | TRBJ2-5 | TRBV6-5 | TGTGCCAGCAGTCGTAGCGGGACTGAGACCCAGTACTTC | CASSRSGTETQYF
- | - | TRBJ2-3 | TRBV7-9 | TGTGCCAGCAGCTCTATCCACACAGATACGCAGTATTTT | CASSSIHTDTQYF
- | TRBD1 | TRBJ2-7 | TRBV5-6 | TGTGCCAGCAGCGCCGCCGGGACAGGGGTGGAAGAGCAGTACTTC | CASSAAGTGVEEQYF
- | TRBD2 | TRBJ2-7 | TRBV4-3 | TGCGCCAGCAGCCAAGCACTAGCGGGGCTCTACGAGCAGTACTTC | CASSQALAGLYEQYF
once | TRBD1 | TRBJ2-7 | TRBV19 | TGTGCCAGTAGTAGTCCGGGACAGGGGAAAGAGCAGTACTTC | CASSSPGQGKEQYF
once | TRBD2 | TRBJ2-3 | TRBV6-5 | TGTGCCAGCAGCCCCCAGGGCGGGAGGGCCAATACGCAGTATTTT | CASSPQGGRANTQYF
- | - | TRBJ2-7 | TRBV10-3 | TGTGCCATCAGTGCAAATGCTGCCGAGCGGAACTCCTACGAGCAGTACTTC | CAISANAAERNSYEQYF
- | - | TRBJ2-1 | TRBV10-3 | TGTGCCATCAGTGAGCGGGGAATCTACAATGAGCAGTTCTTC | CAISERGIYNEQFF
- | - | TRBJ1-5 | TRBV19 | TGTGCCAGTAGCCTCGAGGGCAGGGGCGTTCAGCCCCAGCATTTT | CASSLEGRGVQPQHF
- | TRBD1 | TRBJ1-1 | TRBV19 | TGTGCCAGTATGCCCCAAGTGGGACAGGGACGTACTGAAGCTTTCTTT | CASMPQVGQGRTEAFF
- | TRBD2 | TRBJ2-3 | TRBV6-6 | TGTGCCAGCAGTTACATCGGGCGGGAGGGCGCAGATACGCAGTATTTT | CASSYIGREGADTQYF
- | - | TRBJ2-7 | TRBV11-2 | TGTGCCAGCAGCTTATCCTCATCAAACGGCAGGGTAGACGAGCAGTACTTC | CASSLSSSNGRVDEQYF
- | - | TRBJ2-1 | TRBV5-1 | TGCGCCAGCAGTACAGGGAGTGGCAATGAGCAGTTCTTC | CASSTGSGNEQFF
- | - | TRBJ1-2 | TRBV28 | TGTGCCAGCAGTCCCGGACAGAGGGTAGGCTACACCTTC | CASSPGQRVGYTF
- | - | TRBJ2-1 | TRBV11-3 | TGTGCCAGCAGCCCGAGGGGGAGCTCCTACAATGAGCAGTTCTTC | CASSPRGSSYNEQFF
- | - | TRBJ2-1 | TRBV5-4 | TGTGCCAGCAGCGGTGAGAGGTACAGGGCGACCGAGCAGTTCTTC | CASSGERYRATEQFF
- | - | TRBJ1-2 | TRBV5-1 | TGCGCCAGCAGCTTGGATGGGCAGCCTAATTATGGCTACACCTTC | CASSLDGQPNYGYTF
- | - | TRBJ1-5 | TRBV11-2 | TGTGCCAGCAGCTTCTCAAACACCAACCAGCCCCAGCATTTT | CASSFSNTNQPQHF
few | - | TRBJ2-7 | TRBV10-1 | TGCGCCAGCAGTGAGACTAGAACCTCCTACGAGCAGTACTTC | CASSETRTSYEQYF
once | TRBD2 | TRBJ2-3 | TRBV27 | TGTGCCAGCAGTCGAGCAACTAGCGGGAGGGCCCGCACAGATACGCAGTATTTT | CASSRATSGRARTDTQYF
few | TRBD1 | TRBJ1-1 | TRBV7-9 | TGTGCCAGCAGCACAGGGGGCAGTCACACTGAAGCTTTCTTT | CASSTGGSHTEAFF
- | TRBD1 | TRBJ1-4 | TRBV29-1 | TGCAGCGTTGGAGGACACACACAGGGGGAAAAACTGTTTTTT | CSVGGHTQGEKLFF
- | - | TRBJ1-5 | TRBV4-2 | TGTGCCAGCAGCCAAGATGAGGGGGGGGCTGACAATCAGCCCCAGCATTTT | CASSQDEGGADNQPQHF
- | - | TRBJ2-5 | TRBV7-8 | TGTGCCAGTTCCCGGGAGACCCAGTACTTC | CASSRETQYF
few | - | TRBJ2-7 | TRBV5-6 | TGTGCCACCCGACTGGGGCGAGGCGAGCAGTACTTC | CATRLGRGEQYF
- | - | TRBJ2-2 | TRBV29-1 | TGCAGCGGGGAGGCCGGGACCGGGGAGCTGTTTTTT | CSGEAGTGELFF
- | TRBD1 | TRBJ1-5 | TRBV28 | TGTGCCAGCAGTGAGAACAGGGGGCGGATTCAGCCCCAGCATTTT | CASSENRGRIQPQHF
- | - | TRBJ1-2 | TRBV2 | TGTGCCAGCTGGGGGCGCTATGGCTACACCTTC | CASWGRYGYTF
- | - | TRBJ1-1 | TRBV6-5 | TGTGCCACCCGGTGGTTTGATGAAGCTTTCTTT | CATRWFDEAFF
- | - | TRBJ1-1 | TRBV5-1 | TGCGCCAGCAGCTTGTCATCAGGGTCTGAAGCTTTCTTT | CASSLSSGSEAFF
- | - | TRBJ2-1 | TRBV9 | TGTGCCAGCAGCGTCCAAACTAGTAACAATGAGCAGTTCTTC | CASSVQTSNNEQFF
- | - | TRBJ2-7 | TRBV7-9 | TGTGCCAGCAGCTTGGACACGTCCTTCGGGCAGTACTTC | CASSLDTSFGQYF
- | TRBD1 | TRBJ2-1 | TRBV6-6 | TGTGCCAGCAGTCTTCAGGGGGTGGGGAATGAGCAGTTCTTC | CASSLQGVGNEQFF
- | - | TRBJ2-5 | TRBV2 | TGTGCCGCGGTGCCAGGGCAGGCTGACCAGTACTTC | CAAVPGQADQYF
- | TRBD1 | TRBJ1-1 | TRBV7-9 | TGTGCCAGCAGCCGGGACAGGGGGGGCACTGAAGCTTTCTTT | CASSRDRGGTEAFF